The sequence of this T cell receptor beta chain was determined in a study of T-cell memory formation after mild COVID-19. This clonotype was seen at least ten times. Its antigen remains unidentified. TCRdb called the 5' RACE reads again in MiXCR, with one record for every CDR3 protein. This sample yields around 300,000 distinct CDR3 sequences, of which 10% to 15% are seen a single time; around a fifth belongs to the top ten. General study findings and limits: Shrinking CD4+ clones resided mostly in CM and EM, and CD8+ ones in EMRA. Clones that got smaller from day 15 to 85 had even CD4/CD8, while clones growing later tipped toward CD4+. Second-wave clones with a day 37 peak had unconfirmed SARS-CoV-2 specificity.

Germline CDR1 is SGHRS and CDR2 is YFSETQ. The CDR3 totals 14 residues. V was trimmed by 2 bases and J by 4 bases, leaving 10 bases between them. Material: PBMCs or a T cell subset sorted from them (not recorded which). This sequence joins TRBV5-1 and TRBJ2-1; perhaps TRBD1 as D (5 bases). The sequence came from a man between 18 and 29 years old who had mild COVID-19 (a few samples of this study predate the infection). Cell type and time point are not known. CDR3 amino acids: CASSFEKGYNEQFF. The CDR3 DNA sequence: TGCGCCAGCAGCTTTGAGAAGGGGTACAATGAGCAGTTCTTC.